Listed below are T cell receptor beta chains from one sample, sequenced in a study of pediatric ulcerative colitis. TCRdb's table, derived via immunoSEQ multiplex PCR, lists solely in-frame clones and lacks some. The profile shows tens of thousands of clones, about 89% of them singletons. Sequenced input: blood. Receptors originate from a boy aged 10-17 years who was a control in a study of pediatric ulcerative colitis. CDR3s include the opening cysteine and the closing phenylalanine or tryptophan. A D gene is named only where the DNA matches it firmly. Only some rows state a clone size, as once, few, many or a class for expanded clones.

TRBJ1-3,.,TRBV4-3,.,CASSLGAVSGNTIYF,TGCGCCAGCAGCCTTGGGGCTGTTTCAGGAAACACCATATATTTT
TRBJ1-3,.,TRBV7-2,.,CASSWGREVSGNTIYF,TGTGCCAGCAGCTGGGGCCGGGAAGTCTCTGGAAACACCATATATTTT
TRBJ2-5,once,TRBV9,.,CASSTALLQETQYF,TGTGCCAGCAGCACGGCCCTCCTACAAGAGACCCAGTACTTC
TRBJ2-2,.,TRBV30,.,CAWTQGGLDTGELFF,TGTGCCTGGACTCAGGGGGGTCTGGACACCGGGGAGCTGTTTTTT
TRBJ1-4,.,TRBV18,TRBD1,CASSPTGGFYEKLFF,TGTGCCAGCTCACCTACAGGGGGCTTCTATGAAAAACTGTTTTTT
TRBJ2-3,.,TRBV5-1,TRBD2,CASSRGLAGGPGSTDTQYF,TGCGCCAGCAGCCGGGGACTAGCGGGGGGACCAGGTAGCACAGATACGCAGTATTTT
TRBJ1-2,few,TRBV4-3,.,CASSQGGPANYGYTF,TGCGCCAGCAGCCAAGGCGGGCCGGCTAACTATGGCTACACCTTC
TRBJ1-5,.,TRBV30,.,CAWSRGTVNQPQHF,TGTGCCTGGAGCCGTGGGACGGTCAATCAGCCCCAGCATTTT
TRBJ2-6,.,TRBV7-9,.,CATSLNGANVLTF,TGTGCCACCTCACTTAACGGGGCCAACGTCCTGACTTTC
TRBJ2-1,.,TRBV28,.,CASSLESEQFF,TGTGCCAGCAGTCTTGAAAGTGAGCAGTTCTTC
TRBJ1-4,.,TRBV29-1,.,CSAEGTAKKLFF,TGCAGCGCCGAAGGGACGGCCAAAAAACTGTTTTTT
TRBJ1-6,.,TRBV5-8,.,CASSPIAQGNLPNSPLHF,TGTGCCAGCAGCCCAATCGCCCAGGGGAACCTACCTAATTCACCCCTCCACTTT
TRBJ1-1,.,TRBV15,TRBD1,CATSRNRGIDTEAFF,TGTGCCACCAGCAGGAACAGGGGGATTGACACTGAAGCTTTCTTT
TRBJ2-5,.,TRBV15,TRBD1,CATSRDRQGGYQETQYF,TGTGCCACCAGCAGAGATCGACAGGGGGGGTACCAAGAGACCCAGTACTTC
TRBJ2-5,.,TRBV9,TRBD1,CASSVSPDRGQETQYF,TGTGCCAGCAGCGTAAGCCCGGACAGGGGGCAGGAGACCCAGTACTTC
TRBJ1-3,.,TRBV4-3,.,CASSHQGSGNTIYF,TGCGCCAGCAGCCACCAGGGGTCTGGAAACACCATATATTTT
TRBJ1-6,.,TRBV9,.,CASSVDQGFPLHF,TGTGCCAGCAGCGTAGACCAGGGGTTCCCCCTCCACTTT
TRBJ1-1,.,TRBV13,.,CASSSSEGLASSAFF,TGTGCCAGCAGCTCCTCCGAAGGGCTGGCTTCTTCGGCTTTCTTT
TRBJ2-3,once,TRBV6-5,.,CASSYSSSGPTDTQYF,TGTGCCAGCAGTTACTCGAGTAGCGGTCCCACAGATACGCAGTATTTT
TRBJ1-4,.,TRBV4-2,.,CASSQVRNNEKLFF,TGTGCCAGCAGCCAAGTGAGGAACAATGAAAAACTGTTTTTT
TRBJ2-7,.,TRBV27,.,CASSFRTDITYEQYF,TGTGCCAGCAGTTTCAGGACGGACATTACCTACGAGCAGTACTTC
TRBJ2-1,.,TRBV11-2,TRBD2,CASRNRDYDNEQFF,TGTGCCAGCAGGAACCGGGACTACGACAATGAGCAGTTCTTC
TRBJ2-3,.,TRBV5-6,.,CASSGPWGAGAWVDTQYF,TGTGCCAGCAGCGGCCCGTGGGGAGCAGGGGCTTGGGTAGATACGCAGTATTTT
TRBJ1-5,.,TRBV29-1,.,CSVEGITGLRQPQHF,TGCAGCGTTGAAGGGATAACGGGGCTTCGGCAGCCCCAGCATTTT
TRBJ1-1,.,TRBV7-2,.,CASSSRIGNTEAFF,TGTGCCAGCAGCTCCAGGATAGGGAACACTGAAGCTTTCTTT
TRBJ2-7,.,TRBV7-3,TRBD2,CASSLLAGDYEQYF,TGTGCCAGCAGCTTACTAGCGGGAGACTACGAGCAGTACTTC
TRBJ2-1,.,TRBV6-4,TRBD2,CASSDSGGAGDEQFF,TGTGCCAGCAGTGACTCCGGGGGGGCCGGGGATGAGCAGTTCTTC
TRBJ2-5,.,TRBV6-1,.,CASSEDPREAVQETQYF,TGTGCCAGCAGTGAAGATCCTCGAGAGGCGGTTCAAGAGACCCAGTACTTC
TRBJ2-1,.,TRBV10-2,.,CASSPYGGTYYNEQFF,TGCGCCAGCAGCCCTTACGGGGGAACTTACTACAATGAGCAGTTCTTC
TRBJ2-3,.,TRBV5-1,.,CASSRRETDTQYF,TGCGCCAGCAGCCGCAGGGAGACAGATACGCAGTATTTT
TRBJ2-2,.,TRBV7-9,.,CASSFVRLDRSNTGELFF,TGTGCCAGCAGCTTTGTGCGTTTAGACAGGTCGAACACCGGGGAGCTGTTTTTT
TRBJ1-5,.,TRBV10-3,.,CAISELGHDQPQHF,TGTGCCATCAGTGAATTGGGGCACGATCAGCCCCAGCATTTT
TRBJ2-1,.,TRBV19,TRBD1,CASSTSGTGAVEQFF,TGTGCCAGTAGTACATCCGGGACAGGCGCAGTTGAGCAGTTCTTC
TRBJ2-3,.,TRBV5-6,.,CASSLDLLRSTDTQYF,TGTGCCAGCAGCTTGGATCTCCTGAGAAGCACAGATACGCAGTATTTT
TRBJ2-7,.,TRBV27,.,CASSSLYEQYF,TGTGCCAGCAGTTCCCTCTACGAGCAGTACTTC
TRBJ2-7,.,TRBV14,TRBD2,CASSLGLAGVYEQYF,TGTGCCAGCAGCCTGGGACTAGCGGGAGTCTACGAGCAGTACTTC